The 9 T cell receptor beta chains listed next were all sequenced from one sample in a study of T cells in Graves' hyperthyroidism and ophthalmopathy. Amplification of TCR beta CDR3 regions was performed using RNA transcripts as template. The TCR CDR3 was amplified in a first-round RT-PCR using the HTBI primer set. TCRdb re-analysed the multiplex PCR reads in MiXCR, keeping a single row per CDR3 protein. The table shows hundreds of thousands of distinct CDR3 sequences, with over 10% occurring only once. The sample comprised blood. The receptors were sampled from a woman between 18 and 30 years old with Graves' hyperthyroidism.

This clonotype came up a few times. The chain uses TRBV12-3 or TRBV12-4 and TRBJ2-4, with D possibly TRBD2 on 5 matching bases. V was trimmed by 5 bases and J by 9 bases, leaving 8 bases between them. CDR3 length equals 11 residues. The CDR3 spells CASSPGGIQYF. The CDR3 DNA sequence: TGTGCCAGCAGTCCAGGAGGCATTCAGTACTTC.

This clonotype was observed many times. The chain combines TRBV18 with TRBJ1-4; no definite D call. The CDR3 consists of 12 residues. V dropped 3 bases and J dropped 8 bases, with 7 bases sitting between them. Germline V gives CDR1 KGHSH, CDR2 LQKENI. CDR3 sequence (DNA): TGTGCCAGCTCACCCAGTGGCGAAAAACTGTTTTTT. It specifies CASSPSGEKLFF.

This clonotype was seen a handful of times. V is TRBV3-1 and J is TRBJ2-1; a possible D gene is TRBD2 (5 bases). Germline loops: CDR1 LGHDT, CDR2 YNNKEL (reference sequence). This CDR3 has 16 residues. Trimming took 1 base from V and 1 from J, leaving 11 bases between them. The CDR3 DNA reads TGTGCCAGCAGCCAAGGGGCTAGCTCGTCCTACAATGAGCAGTTCTTC. Amino acids: CASSQGASSSYNEQFF.

This clonotype occurred a few times. The chain carries TRBV2 and TRBJ2-3; D not resolved. This CDR3 comprises 15 residues. CDR1 SNHLY and CDR2 FYNNEI come from the germline V gene. V was cut by 3 bases and J by 2 bases, with 12 bases left in between. The CDR3 bases are TGTGCCAGCAGTGACAAAGGACGCTCCACAGATACGCAGTATTTT. Translation gives CASSDKGRSTDTQYF.

In this sample, this clonotype turned up many times. The chain uses TRBV7-3 and TRBJ2-7; D remains unclear. CDR3 length: 13 amino acids. CDR1 and CDR2 (germline): SGHTA, FQGTGA. V gave up 3 bases and J gave up 4 bases, with 10 bases separating them. The CDR3 DNA is TGTGCCAGCAGCTTGGGGTTCGGTTACGAGCAGTACTTC. Its protein is CASSLGFGYEQYF.

Ten or more counts support this clonotype. V is TRBV3-1 and J is TRBJ2-2, with D perhaps TRBD1 (5 bases). There are 12 residues in the CDR3. Per germline, CDR1 LGHDT and CDR2 YNNKEL (reference sequence). V was shortened by 8 bases and J by 5 bases, with 9 bases between the two germline ends. The CDR3 protein is CASQGVTGELFF. Written as DNA, the CDR3 is TGTGCCAGCCAGGGTGTGACCGGGGAGCTGTTTTTT.

The sample holds many counts of this clonotype. The chain carries TRBV3-1 and TRBJ1-6, with TRBD1 as a possible D gene (6 bases). Trimming took 6 bases from V and 8 from J, leaving 17 bases between them. This CDR3 has 15 amino acids. The germline gives CDR1 LGHDT, CDR2 YNNKEL (reference sequence). CDR3 loop: CASRDSTVGYSPLHF. The DNA for the CDR3 is TGTGCCAGCAGGGACAGCACTGTAGGGTATTCACCCCTCCACTTT.

This clonotype showed up many times. The chain couples TRBV18 to TRBJ2-7; possibly TRBD1 or TRBD2 for D (5 bases each). The germline V and J ends were trimmed by 2 bases and 5 bases, with 13 bases remaining between them. CDR1 and CDR2 (germline): KGHSH, LQKENI. The CDR3 is made up of 14 amino acids. The CDR3 nucleotides are TGTGCCAGCTCACCAATGAGAGGGGCTGACGAGCAGTACTTC. This codes for CASSPMRGADEQYF.

This clonotype was detected many times. This sequence joins TRBV28 and TRBJ1-6; D not resolved. CDR1 is MDHEN, CDR2 SYDVKM, per germline. CDR3 size: 14 residues. Trimming took off 3 bases at V and 7 bases at J, with 10 bases between the two ends. The CDR3 reads CASSLGLLNSPLHF. CDR3 nucleotides: TGTGCCAGCAGTTTGGGTCTTCTCAATTCACCCCTCCACTTT. The whole variable domain, filled in from reference TRBV28 and TRBJ1-6, reads DVKVTQSSRYLVKRTGEKVFLECVQDMDHENMFWYRQDPGLGLRLIYFSYDVKMKEKGDIPEGYSVSREKKERFSLILESASTNQTSMYLCASSLGLLNSPLHFGNGTRLTVT.